One and the same sample provided the 6 T cell receptor beta chains below, sequenced in a study of T cell changes during pregnancy in multiple sclerosis. Sequenced by immunoSEQ multiplex PCR; TCRdb stores in-frame clones only, minus some. Of over 40,000 clones in the sample, about 90% were seen once. The sequenced sample was peripheral blood, obtained in the first trimester of pregnancy. Source of these receptors: a female donor in good health, enrolled as a control in a pregnancy study.

This clone was picked up one time. This chain uses TRBV7-2 with TRBJ1-6; 7 bases match TRBD1. Trimming cost V 3 bases and J 8 bases; bases outside gene matches: 4. The CDR3 extends over 14 amino acids. Germline CDR1 and CDR2: SGHTA and FQGNSA. CDR3 coding DNA: TGTGCCAGCAGCTTGGCAGGGGGAGATTCACCCCTCCACTTT. It codes for CASSLAGGDSPLHF.

V usage is TRBV10-2 and J usage is TRBJ2-3; the match to TRBD2 covers 10 bases. V lost 3 bases and J lost 14; bases outside the gene matches: 5. Germline CDR1 and CDR2: WSHSY and SAAADI. This CDR3 is built from 12 residues. The CDR3 nucleotides are TGCGCCAGCAGTGATAGGACTAGCGGTCCGTATTTT. Protein: CASSDRTSGPYF.

This chain uses TRBV6-6 with TRBJ1-3, with D hard to call. The CDR3 extends over 15 amino acids. V shed 7 bases and J shed 4 bases, with 17 bases lying between them. Germline V gene lookup returns CDR1 MNHNY and CDR2 SVGAGI (reference sequence). In nucleotides, the CDR3 is TGTGCCAGCACCCTTTCCCGTCTCTCGGGAAACACCATATATTTT. Protein sequence: CASTLSRLSGNTIYF.

The rearrangement joins TRBV6-1 to TRBJ1-5; D unresolved. This CDR3 spans 14 amino acids. Germline V gene lookup returns CDR1 MNHNS and CDR2 SASEGT. Trimming removed 7 bases from V and 7 bases from J, with 17 bases in between. CDR3 sequence reads: CASIKAAGRQPQHF. In DNA form, the CDR3 reads TGTGCCAGCATCAAAGCCGCCGGGAGGCAGCCCCAGCATTTT.

The CDR3 is CAITSTGQGGYTF. The CDR3 DNA follows: TGTGCCATCACTTCGACAGGGCAGGGTGGCTACACCTTC. This rearrangement joins TRBV10-3 to TRBJ1-2; 7 bases fit TRBD1. Germline-derived CDR1 and CDR2 are ENHRY and SYGVKD. Trimming cost V 7 bases and J 7 bases; bases outside gene matches: 9. The CDR3 spans 13 residues.

The genes are TRBV6-1 and TRBJ2-7; D gene unclear. V gave up 2 bases and J gave up 1 base, with 12 bases separating them. Per germline, CDR1 MNHNS and CDR2 SASEGT. This CDR3 comprises 15 residues. Here the CDR3 DNA reads TGTGCCAGCAGTGAATCCCCAGGTGGATCCTACGAGCAGTACTTC. It yields the protein CASSESPGGSYEQYF.